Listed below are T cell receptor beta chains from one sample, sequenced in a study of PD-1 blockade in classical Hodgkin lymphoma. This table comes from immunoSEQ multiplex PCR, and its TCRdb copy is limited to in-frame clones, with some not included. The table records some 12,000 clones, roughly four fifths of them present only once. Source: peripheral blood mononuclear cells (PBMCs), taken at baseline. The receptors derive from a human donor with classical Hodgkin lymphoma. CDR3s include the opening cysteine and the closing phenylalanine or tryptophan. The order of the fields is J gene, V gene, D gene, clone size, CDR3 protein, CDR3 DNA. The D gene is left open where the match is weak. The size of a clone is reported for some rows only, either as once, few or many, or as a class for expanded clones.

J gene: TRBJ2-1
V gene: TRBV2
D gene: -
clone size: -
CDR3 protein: CASSGWVVYNEQFF
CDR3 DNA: TGTGCCAGCAGTGGGTGGGTCGTCTACAATGAGCAGTTCTTC

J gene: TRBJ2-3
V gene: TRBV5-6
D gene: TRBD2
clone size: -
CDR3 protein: CASSTGLAGFTDTQYF
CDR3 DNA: TGTGCCAGCAGCACGGGACTAGCGGGCTTCACAGATACGCAGTATTTT

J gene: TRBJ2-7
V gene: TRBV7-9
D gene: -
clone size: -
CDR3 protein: CASSPLGIEQYF
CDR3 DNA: TGTGCCAGCAGCCCGTTAGGGATCGAGCAGTACTTC

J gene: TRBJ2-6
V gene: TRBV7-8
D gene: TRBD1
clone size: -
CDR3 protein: CASSLVWTGAGANVLTF
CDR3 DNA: TGTGCCAGCAGCTTGGTCTGGACAGGGGCTGGGGCCAACGTCCTGACTTTC

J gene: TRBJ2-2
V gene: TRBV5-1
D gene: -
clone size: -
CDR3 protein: CASSLDHTGELFF
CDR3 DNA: TGCGCCAGCAGCTTGGACCACACCGGGGAGCTGTTTTTT

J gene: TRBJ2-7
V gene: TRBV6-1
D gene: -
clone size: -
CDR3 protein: CASGRDYEQYF
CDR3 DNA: TGTGCCAGCGGCCGGGACTACGAGCAGTACTTC

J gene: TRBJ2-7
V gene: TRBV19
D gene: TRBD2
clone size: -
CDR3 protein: CASSPGGANSYEQYF
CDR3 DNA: TGTGCCAGTAGCCCCGGGGGGGCAAACTCCTACGAGCAGTACTTC

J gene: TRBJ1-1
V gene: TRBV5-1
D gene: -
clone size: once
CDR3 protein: CASSLDPGTEAFF
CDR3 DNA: TGCGCCAGCAGCTTGGACCCGGGGACTGAAGCTTTCTTT

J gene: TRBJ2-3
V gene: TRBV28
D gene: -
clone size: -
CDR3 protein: CASSLSPSPGDTQYF
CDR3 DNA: TGTGCCAGCAGTTTATCCCCTAGCCCCGGAGATACGCAGTATTTT

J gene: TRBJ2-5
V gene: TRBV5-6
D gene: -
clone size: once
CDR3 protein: CASSPDPQETQYF
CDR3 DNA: TGTGCCAGCAGCCCGGACCCTCAAGAGACCCAGTACTTC

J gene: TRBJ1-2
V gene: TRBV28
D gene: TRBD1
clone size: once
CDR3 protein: CASSLTGVYGYTF
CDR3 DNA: TGTGCCAGCAGCCTTACAGGGGTCTATGGCTACACCTTC

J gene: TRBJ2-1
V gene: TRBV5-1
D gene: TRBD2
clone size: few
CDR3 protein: CASSTGTSLVDEQFF
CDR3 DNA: TGCGCCAGCAGCACCGGGACTAGCCTCGTCGATGAGCAGTTCTTC

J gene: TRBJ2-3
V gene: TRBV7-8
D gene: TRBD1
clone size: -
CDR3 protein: CASSLQGAATDTQYF
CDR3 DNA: TGTGCCAGCAGCTTACAGGGGGCCGCGACAGATACGCAGTATTTT

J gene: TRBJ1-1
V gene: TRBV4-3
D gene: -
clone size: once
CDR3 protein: CASSQDGTGPTAEAFF
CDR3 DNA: TGCGCCAGCAGCCAAGATGGAACGGGGCCGACCGCTGAAGCTTTCTTT

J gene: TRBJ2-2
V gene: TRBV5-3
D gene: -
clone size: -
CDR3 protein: CASSLGGVRTGELFF
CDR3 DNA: TGTGCCAGCAGCTTAGGAGGGGTCCGCACCGGGGAGCTGTTTTTT

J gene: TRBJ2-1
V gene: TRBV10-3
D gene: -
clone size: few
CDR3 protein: CAISQANEQFF
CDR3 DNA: TGTGCCATCAGCCAGGCCAATGAGCAGTTCTTC

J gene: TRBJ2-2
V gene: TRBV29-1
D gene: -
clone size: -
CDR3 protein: CSVRVTTNTGELFF
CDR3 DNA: TGCAGCGTAAGGGTGACAACGAACACCGGGGAGCTGTTTTTT

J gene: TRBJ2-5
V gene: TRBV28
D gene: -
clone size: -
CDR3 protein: CASSLSGVGETQYF
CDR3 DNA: TGTGCCAGCAGTTTATCAGGGGTGGGAGAGACCCAGTACTTC

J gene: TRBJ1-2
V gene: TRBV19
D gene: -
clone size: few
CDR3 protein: CASSTDGRNYGYTF
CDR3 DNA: TGTGCCAGTAGTACGGACGGGAGAAACTATGGCTACACCTTC

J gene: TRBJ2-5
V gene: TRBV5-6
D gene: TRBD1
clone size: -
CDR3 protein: CASSLAGTGAETQYF
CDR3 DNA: TGTGCCAGCAGCTTGGCGGGGACAGGGGCGGAGACCCAGTACTTC

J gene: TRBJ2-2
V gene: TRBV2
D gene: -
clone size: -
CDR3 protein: CASSEFLALGTGELFF
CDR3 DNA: TGTGCCAGCAGTGAATTCCTGGCCCTGGGGACCGGGGAGCTGTTTTTT

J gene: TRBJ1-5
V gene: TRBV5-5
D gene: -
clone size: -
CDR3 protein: CASSRTGGNQPQHF
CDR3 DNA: TGTGCCAGCAGCCGGACTGGGGGCAATCAGCCCCAGCATTTT

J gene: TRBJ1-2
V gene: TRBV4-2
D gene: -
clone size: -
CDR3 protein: CASSQGGQGPYGYTF
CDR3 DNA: TGTGCCAGCAGCCAAGGGGGTCAGGGTCCCTATGGCTACACCTTC

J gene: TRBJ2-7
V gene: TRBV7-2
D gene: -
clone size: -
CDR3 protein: CASSLGSDPYEQYF
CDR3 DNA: TGTGCCAGCAGCTTAGGATCGGACCCCTACGAGCAGTACTTC

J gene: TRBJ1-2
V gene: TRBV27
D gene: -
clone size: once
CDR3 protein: CASSLQGNYGYTF
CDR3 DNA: TGTGCCAGCAGTCTGCAGGGAAACTATGGCTACACCTTC

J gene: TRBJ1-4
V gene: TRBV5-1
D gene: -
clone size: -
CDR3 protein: CASSPGQSNEKLFF
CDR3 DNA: TGCGCCAGCAGCCCGGGACAATCTAATGAAAAACTGTTTTTT

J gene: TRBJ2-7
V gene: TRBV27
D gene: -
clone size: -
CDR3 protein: CASSPGMGGSYEQYF
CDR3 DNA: TGTGCCAGCAGTCCCGGGATGGGGGGCTCGTACGAGCAGTACTTC

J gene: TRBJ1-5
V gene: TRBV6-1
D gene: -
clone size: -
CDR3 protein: CASSEGTWSRPQHF
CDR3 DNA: TGTGCCAGCAGTGAAGGAACCTGGTCAAGGCCCCAGCATTTT

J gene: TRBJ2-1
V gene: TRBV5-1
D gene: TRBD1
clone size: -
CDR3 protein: CASSVGQGPNNEQFF
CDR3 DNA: TGCGCCAGCAGCGTGGGACAGGGGCCCAACAATGAGCAGTTCTTC

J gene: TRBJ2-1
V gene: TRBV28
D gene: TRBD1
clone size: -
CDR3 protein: CASSHGTDNEQFF
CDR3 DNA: TGTGCCAGTTCCCACGGGACAGACAATGAGCAGTTCTTC

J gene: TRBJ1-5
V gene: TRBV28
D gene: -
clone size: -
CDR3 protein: CASRWGQGLRNQPQHF
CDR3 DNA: TGTGCCAGCAGGTGGGGCCAGGGGCTCCGGAATCAGCCCCAGCATTTT

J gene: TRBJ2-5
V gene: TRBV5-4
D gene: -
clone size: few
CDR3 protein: CASSLDGKEETQYF
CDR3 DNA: TGTGCCAGCAGCTTGGACGGCAAAGAAGAGACCCAGTACTTC

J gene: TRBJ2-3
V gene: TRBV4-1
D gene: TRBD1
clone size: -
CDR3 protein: CASSPGQGADTQYF
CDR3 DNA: TGCGCCAGCAGCCCTGGACAGGGCGCAGATACGCAGTATTTT

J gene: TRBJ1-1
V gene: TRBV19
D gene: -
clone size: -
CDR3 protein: CASSIVDGSEAFF
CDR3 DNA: TGTGCCAGTAGTATAGTGGACGGATCTGAAGCTTTCTTT

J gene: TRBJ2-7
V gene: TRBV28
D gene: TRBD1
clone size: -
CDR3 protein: CASTWVGTEGYEQYF
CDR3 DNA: TGTGCCAGCACCTGGGTAGGGACAGAGGGTTACGAGCAGTACTTC

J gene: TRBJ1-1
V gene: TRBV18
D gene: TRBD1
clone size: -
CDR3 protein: CASSPQGALGVEAFF
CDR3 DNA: TGTGCCAGCTCACCACAGGGGGCGCTGGGAGTTGAAGCTTTCTTT

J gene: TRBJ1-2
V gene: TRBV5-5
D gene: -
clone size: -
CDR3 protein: CASSFEGNHNYGYTF
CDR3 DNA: TGTGCCAGCAGTTTTGAGGGGAACCATAACTATGGCTACACCTTC

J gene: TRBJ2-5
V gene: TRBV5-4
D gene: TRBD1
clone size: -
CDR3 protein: CASSLGGTGFQETQYF
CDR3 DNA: TGTGCCAGCAGCTTGGGGGGGACAGGGTTCCAAGAGACCCAGTACTTC

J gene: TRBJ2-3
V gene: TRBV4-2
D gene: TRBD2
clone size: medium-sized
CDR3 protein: CASSPKLGLAGASDTQYF
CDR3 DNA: TGTGCCAGCAGCCCGAAATTGGGACTAGCGGGGGCCTCAGATACGCAGTATTTT

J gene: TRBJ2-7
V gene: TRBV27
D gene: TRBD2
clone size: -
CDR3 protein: CASSFSSGGGYEQYF
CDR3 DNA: TGTGCCAGCAGTTTCTCTAGCGGGGGCGGCTACGAGCAGTACTTC

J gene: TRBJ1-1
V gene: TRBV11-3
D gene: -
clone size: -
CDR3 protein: CASSSPGQGISTEAFF
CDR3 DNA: TGTGCCAGCAGCTCCCCCGGGCAGGGAATAAGCACTGAAGCTTTCTTT

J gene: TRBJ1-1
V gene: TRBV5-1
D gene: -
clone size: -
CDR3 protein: CASSPTATNTEAFF
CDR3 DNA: TGCGCCAGCAGCCCGACAGCAACGAACACTGAAGCTTTCTTT

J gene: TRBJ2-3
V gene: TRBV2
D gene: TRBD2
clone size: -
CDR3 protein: CASRGTSGPDTQYF
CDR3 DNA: TGTGCCAGCAGGGGGACTAGTGGCCCAGATACGCAGTATTTT

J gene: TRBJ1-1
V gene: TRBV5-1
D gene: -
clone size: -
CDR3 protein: CASSQPGSGNTEAFF
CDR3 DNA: TGCGCCAGCAGCCAGCCAGGCAGTGGAAACACTGAAGCTTTCTTT

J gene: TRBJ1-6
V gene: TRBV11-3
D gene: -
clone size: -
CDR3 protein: CASSLGSVPNSPLHF
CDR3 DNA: TGTGCCAGCAGCTTAGGCTCAGTTCCAAATTCACCCCTCCACTTT

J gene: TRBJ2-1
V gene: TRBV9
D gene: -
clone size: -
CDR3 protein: CASSAMTAYNEQFF
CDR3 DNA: TGTGCCAGCAGCGCAATGACAGCCTACAATGAGCAGTTCTTC

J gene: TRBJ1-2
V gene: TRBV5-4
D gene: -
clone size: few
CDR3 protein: CASSPGGMGDYGYTF
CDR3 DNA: TGTGCCAGCAGCCCCGGTGGCATGGGGGACTATGGCTACACCTTC

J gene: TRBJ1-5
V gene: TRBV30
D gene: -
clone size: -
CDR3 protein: CAWRKDNQPQHF
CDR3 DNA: TGTGCCTGGAGAAAGGACAATCAGCCCCAGCATTTT

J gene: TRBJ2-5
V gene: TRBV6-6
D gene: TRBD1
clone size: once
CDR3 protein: CASRPRGFQETQYF
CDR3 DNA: TGTGCCAGCAGACCCAGGGGGTTCCAAGAGACCCAGTACTTC

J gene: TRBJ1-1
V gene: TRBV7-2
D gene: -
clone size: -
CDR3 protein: CASSSQGNTEAFF
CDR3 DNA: TGTGCCAGCAGCTCCCAGGGGAACACTGAAGCTTTCTTT

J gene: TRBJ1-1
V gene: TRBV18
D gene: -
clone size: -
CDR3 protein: CASSPSEELRAEAFF
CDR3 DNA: TGTGCCAGCTCACCATCTGAGGAGCTTAGGGCTGAAGCTTTCTTT

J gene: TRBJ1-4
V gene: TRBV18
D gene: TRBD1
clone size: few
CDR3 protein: CASSPRTGGNEKLFF
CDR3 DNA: TGTGCCAGCTCTCCTCGGACAGGGGGAAATGAAAAACTGTTTTTT

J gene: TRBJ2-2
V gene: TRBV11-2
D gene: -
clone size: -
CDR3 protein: CASSLDPGRAGELFF
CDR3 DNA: TGTGCCAGCAGCTTAGATCCGGGGAGAGCCGGGGAGCTGTTTTTT

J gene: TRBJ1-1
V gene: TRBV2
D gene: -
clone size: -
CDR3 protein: CASSLQVNTEAFF
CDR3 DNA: TGTGCCAGCAGCCTACAGGTTAACACTGAAGCTTTCTTT